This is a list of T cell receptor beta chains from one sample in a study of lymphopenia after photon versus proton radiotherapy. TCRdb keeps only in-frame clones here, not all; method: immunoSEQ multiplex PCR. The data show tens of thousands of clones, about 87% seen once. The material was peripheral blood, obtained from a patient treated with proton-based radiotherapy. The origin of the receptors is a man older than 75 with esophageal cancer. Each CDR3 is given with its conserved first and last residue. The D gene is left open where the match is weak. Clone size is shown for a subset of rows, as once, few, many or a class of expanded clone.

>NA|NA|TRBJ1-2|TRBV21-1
TGTGCCAGCACCCCGGACAGGGACTATGGCTACACCTTC
CASTPDRDYGYTF
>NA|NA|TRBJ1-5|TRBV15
TGTGCCACCAGCAGAGACGAGGGTAATCAGCCCCAGCATTTT
CATSRDEGNQPQHF
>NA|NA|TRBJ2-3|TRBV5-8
TGTGCCAGCAGCTTGGACGTGGGCACAGATACGCAGTATTTT
CASSLDVGTDTQYF
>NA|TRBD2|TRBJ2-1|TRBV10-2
TGCGCCAGCAGTGAGTCGCCTGGGACTAGCGGCCCCTACAATGAGCAGTTCTTC
CASSESPGTSGPYNEQFF
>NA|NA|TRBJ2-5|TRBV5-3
TGTGCCAGAAGCCCCGGACGGATCCAAGAGACCCAGTACTTC
CARSPGRIQETQYF
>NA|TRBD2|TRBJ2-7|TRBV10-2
TGCGCCAGCACCAGAGCGGGGGGGATTGACTCCTACGAGCAGTACTTC
CASTRAGGIDSYEQYF
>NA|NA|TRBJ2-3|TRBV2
TGTGCCAGCAGTCTCCTGACAGAGGATACGCAGTATTTT
CASSLLTEDTQYF
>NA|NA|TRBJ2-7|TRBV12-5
TGTGCTAGTGGTTTTCTTGGGGCCCCTCCCTACGAGCAGTACTTC
CASGFLGAPPYEQYF
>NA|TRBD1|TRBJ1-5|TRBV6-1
TGTGCCAGCAGTGGAGACAGGGGGCTTCAGCCCCAGCATTTT
CASSGDRGLQPQHF
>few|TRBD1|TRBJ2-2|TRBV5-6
TGTGCCAGCGGACAGGGGGCGGGCACCGGGGAGCTGTTTTTT
CASGQGAGTGELFF
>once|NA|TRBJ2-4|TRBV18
TGTGCCAGCTCACCACGTGGGGCCCTAACCAAAAACATTCAGTACTTC
CASSPRGALTKNIQYF
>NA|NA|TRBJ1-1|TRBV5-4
TGTGCCAGCAGCTTGGTAGGCGGTTTGGGCACTGAAGCTTTCTTT
CASSLVGGLGTEAFF
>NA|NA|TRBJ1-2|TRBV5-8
TGTGCCAGCAGCTTGTTAAATAACTATGGCTACACCTTC
CASSLLNNYGYTF
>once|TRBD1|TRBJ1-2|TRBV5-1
TGCGCCAGCAGCTTGGACAGGGGGGCACGTGGCTACACCTTC
CASSLDRGARGYTF
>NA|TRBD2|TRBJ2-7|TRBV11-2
TGTGCCAGCAGCTTAGATTCCACGAGCGGGGGGCACGAGCAGTACTTC
CASSLDSTSGGHEQYF
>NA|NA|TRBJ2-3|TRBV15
TGTGCCACCAGCAGAGGAGGGCAGGCGGGAACAGATACGCAGTATTTT
CATSRGGQAGTDTQYF
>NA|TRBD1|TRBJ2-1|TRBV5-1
TGCGCCAGCAGCTCGGGACAGCCTAGGCTCAATGAGCAGTTCTTC
CASSSGQPRLNEQFF
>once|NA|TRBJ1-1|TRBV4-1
TGCGCCAGCAGCCCTACAACGGAGCCTGAAGCTTTCTTT
CASSPTTEPEAFF
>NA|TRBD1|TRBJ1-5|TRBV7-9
TGTGCCAGCAGCCGGACAGGACGAGAACAGCCCCAGCATTTT
CASSRTGREQPQHF
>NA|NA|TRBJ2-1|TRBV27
TGTGCCAGCAGTACCGATAGATACAAGGTGAACAATGAGCAGTTCTTC
CASSTDRYKVNNEQFF